The entry that follows covers one T cell receptor beta chain sequence. Its antigen is undetermined. The germline gives CDR1 SGHNT, CDR2 YYREEE (reference sequence). V shed 0 bases and J shed 5 bases, with 6 bases lying between them. The CDR3 consists of 13 residues. The treatment is: some 19 received Ad26.COV2.S at low or high dose, single or two shots; 5 received placebo; per-sample allocation not given. Samples were taken on day 63 after the first vaccine or placebo injection. This entry belongs to a study of Ad26.COV2.S vaccination and SARS-CoV-2 variants. Study summary: Ad26.COV2.S was injected intramuscularly once or twice, 56 days apart. Study findings and constraints: Responses of T cells in total may have been underestimated by the TCR breadth and depth analyses.

Profiling relied on immunoSEQ multiplex PCR, and the TCRdb table lists in-frame clones only, not all of them. This table holds fewer than 500,000 clones, about 90% found once. This clonotype was sampled from a person aged 18-60 years who received the Ad26.COV2.S COVID-19 vaccine or a placebo. The sample here was peripheral blood, taken in a trial of Ad26.COV2.S vaccine versus placebo. V gene TRBV5-4 combines with J gene TRBJ2-1, with unresolved D. CDR3 sequence: CASSLAGNNEQFF. CDR3 DNA sequence: TGTGCCAGCAGCTTGGCTGGGAACAATGAGCAGTTCTTC.